Described below is a single T cell receptor (beta chain) sequence and its context. As yet, its antigen is unknown. An overlapping HIV-1 Gag peptide pool stimulated these cells at 0.95 to 1 ug/peptide/mL. Memory cells lacking CD40L and CD69 with high CD45RO were sorted. CD8-depleted PBMCs were stimulated 15 to 20 hours with anti-CD28/CD49d costimulation, CD40-blocking antibody and enfuvirtide. Looked up from germline, CDR1 is MNHEY and CDR2 is SMNVEV (reference sequence). This CDR3 has 16 residues. The V gene lost 2 bases and the J gene lost 11 bases, with 24 bases spanning the gap. Sequencing used immunoSEQ version 4 in survey mode. Clones were sequenced by immunoSEQ multiplex PCR, and TCRdb holds only the in-frame ones, with some missing. This repertoire shows more than 30,000 clones, approximately 85% found once; its top ten account for about 20%. These data originate in a study of persistence of HIV-infected CD4 T cells. Study details: CD4+ T cells responding to CMV or HIV-1 Gag were isolated. Blood samples, up to roughly 200 mL, came from multiple time points, except a couple of leukapheresis donors sampled once.

Whole-study findings and limits: CMV- and Gag-responding cells had lower TCRbeta richness than CD3/CD28-responding cells.

The chain joins TRBV27 to TRBJ1-1, with D hard to call. Sequenced material: CD4+ T cells sorted from PBMCs after roughly 18-hour stimulation, taken from a patient who received antiretroviral therapy. The receptor comes from an adult woman with HIV who was CMV-seropositive. The CDR3, as DNA: TGTGCCAGCAGTTTAGAGGCCCGCCCCGAAGGAGCAGCTGCTTTCTTT. Translation: CASSLEARPEGAAAFF.